This TCR beta chain was sequenced during a study of T cell repertoires in cytomegalovirus infection. This CDR3 is built from 15 residues. V shed 8 bases and J 7 bases; nucleotides not matched to a gene: 15. Looked up from germline, CDR1 is DFQATT and CDR2 is SNEGSKA (reference sequence). In the case of this clonotype: The antigen is undetermined.

TCRdb re-analysed the reads in MiXCR, keeping a single row per CDR3 protein. Among a few hundred thousand distinct CDR3 sequences listed, 40% were seen once. The clonotype comes from a human donor in good health (CMV status not recorded). Some clones in this sample may be carry-over from other donors' samples. The V gene is TRBV20-1, the J gene TRBJ2-1; 9 bases map to TRBD2. The sequencing used cultured PBMCs, collected from culture after CMV antigen stimulation. The CDR3 region is CSISRGAGGRNEQFF. In DNA form, the CDR3 reads TGCAGTATATCGCGTGGAGCGGGGGGTCGGAATGAGCAGTTCTTC.